These 7 T cell receptor beta chains originate from one sample sequenced in a study of shared clonotypes between healthy human individuals. TCRdb's copy holds only in-frame clones and misses some; the assay was immunoSEQ multiplex PCR. The sample gives around 450,000 clones, 70% to 80% of which show up once; approximately 13% is in the top ten. The specimen sequenced was PBMCs. These receptors came from a woman aged 35 to 49 in good health. Some clones in this sample may be carry-over from other donors' samples.

The chain recombines TRBV2 with TRBJ2-6; 10 nucleotides match TRBD1. The germline CDR1 and CDR2 sequences are SNHLY and FYNNEI. The V gene end was trimmed by 5 bases and the J gene end by 1 base; junction bases not matched to a gene: 5. The CDR3 has 17 amino acids. This CDR3 is CASSMGTGESGANVLTF. DNA of the CDR3: TGTGCCAGCAGTATGGGGACAGGGGAATCTGGGGCCAACGTCCTGACTTTC.

In regard to this clone: A much bigger clone sits one base away, suggesting this may be a read error. The genes are TRBV30 and TRBJ1-1; D gene unclear. CDR1 GTSNPN and CDR2 SVGIG come from the germline V gene (reference sequence). The CDR3 spans 13 residues. V was trimmed by 3 bases and J by 1 base, leaving 9 bases between them. For the CDR3, the DNA is TGTGCCTGGAGAAGGATGGGGAACACTGAAGCTTTCTTT. It is translated as CAWRRMGNTEAFF. Combining the CDR3 with reference TRBV30 and TRBJ1-1 gives the whole variable domain SQTIHQWPATLVQPVGSPLSLECTVEGTSNPNLYWYRQAAGRGLQLLFYSVGIGQISSEVPQNLSASRPQDRQFILSSKKLLLSDSGFYLCAWRRMGNTEAFFGQGTRLTVV.

The CDR3 sequence: CASSLFGGMTQPQHF. The CDR3 coding sequence is TGTGCCAGCAGCTTATTTGGAGGGATGACTCAGCCCCAGCATTTT. The chain carries TRBV7-2 and TRBJ1-5; D is undetermined. CDR3 length equals 15 residues. V was cut by 2 bases and J by 6 bases, with 14 bases left in between. Per germline, CDR1 SGHTA and CDR2 FQGNSA.

This chain connects TRBV6-6 to TRBJ2-1; 8 positions match TRBD2. In germline, CDR1 is MNHNY, CDR2 SVGAGI (reference sequence). There are 16 residues in the CDR3. Trimming at V came to 4 bases and at J to 4 bases, leaving 9 bases not matched to a gene. CDR3: CASSSPAGETYNEQFF. The CDR3 nucleotides read TGTGCCAGCAGTTCCCCAGCGGGGGAGACTTACAATGAGCAGTTCTTC.

The V call is TRBV23-1, the J call TRBJ1-1; maybe TRBD1 (6 bases). TRBV23-1 is marked as an open reading frame, function uncertain. Trimming stripped 3 bases from V and 1 base from J, with 27 bases between. The CDR3 has 20 residues. CDR3 residues: CASSHIPGTPRSRKNTEAFF. As DNA, the CDR3 is TGCGCCAGCAGTCATATCCCGGGGACACCGAGGTCCAGGAAGAACACTGAAGCTTTCTTT.

V usage is TRBV2 and J usage is TRBJ1-1; TRBD1 might be the D (6 bases). Germline V CDR1 and CDR2: SNHLY, FYNNEI. V lost 6 bases to trimming and J lost 1 base, with 12 bases between them. The CDR3 runs to 14 residues. CDR3 in amino acids: CASSPPGANTEAFF. The CDR3 nucleotides are TGTGCCAGCAGCCCTCCGGGGGCGAACACTGAAGCTTTCTTT.

V usage is TRBV5-1 and J usage is TRBJ2-5; D gene unclear. The CDR3 loop spans 14 amino acids. With 6 bases removed from V and 1 base from J, the gap between germline ends came to 13 bases. CDR1 is SGHRS and CDR2 is YFSETQ in the germline V gene. The CDR3 DNA sequence: TGCGCCAGCACCCCAGGTTTCAGCCAAGAGACCCAGTACTTC. Translation gives CASTPGFSQETQYF.